This TCR beta chain stems from a study of T cells in Graves' hyperthyroidism and ophthalmopathy (dated by TCRdb to between 2018 and 2020). At the level of the whole study: Peripheral blood was sampled at the time of initial diagnosis, prior to any treatment. After sampling, hyperthyroidism patients received methimazole starting at 30 mg daily, and ophthalmopathy patients received high-dose intravenous methylprednisolone. The 85 to 100 discovery patients were divided at random into training and test sets in a 7:3 ratio. In addition, the study compared T-cell repertoires in thyroid tissue and in blood from five to seven Graves' hyperthyroidism patients. Prospective prediction of ophthalmopathy was tested in an independent validation cohort of 18 to 20 hyperthyroidism patients and roughly 16 patients who later progressed to ophthalmopathy. A discovery cohort of about 96 patients, roughly 40 with Graves' ophthalmopathy and under 60 with stable Graves' hyperthyroidism, was used to find distinguishing TCR V-J signatures. TCR Vbeta CDR3 sequencing of roughly 140 peripheral blood samples (approximately 44 ophthalmopathy, under 80 hyperthyroidism and some 17 progressor patients) is reported in the paper.

Beyond this particular receptor, the publication reports: Sample size was not statistically predetermined, and investigators were not blinded to group allocation. During validation, the model predicted progression to ophthalmopathy a median of approximately 7 months ahead of onset, with more than 60% sensitivity and more than 72% specificity. Most expanded thyroid clonotypes (frequency above 0.001) were also detected in blood, a finding suggesting that blood repertoires may reflect thyroid immune responses. A 13 V-J signature model separated ophthalmopathy from stable hyperthyroidism, with approximately 87% sensitivity and around 84% specificity in cross-validation and 80%/75% in testing.

The TCR beta CDR3 regions were amplified from the RNA transcripts. A first-round RT-PCR of the TCR CDR3 used the HTBI primer set with the Qiagen OneStep RT-PCR kit. Libraries were constructed in a second round of multiplex PCR, after which size selection and purification were performed. Libraries were sequenced paired-end with 100 bp reads on an Illumina HiSeq2000. As for the authors' bioinformatics: Raw data were processed with SOAPnuke, discarding reads with adapters, uncalled bases, mean Phred below 15, or no exact constant-primer or identifier match. COPE v1.2.5 was used to merge the high-quality paired reads, and each unique nucleotide sequence was defined as a clonotype. MiTCR v1.1 was used to align clonotypes to the IMGT TRBV, TRBD and TRBJ reference segments. The analysis included only V-J combinations with a frequency above 0.0001, which together covered approximately 99% of the repertoires. The TCS score was defined as the ratio of F50 (clonal expansion) to E x V (chaos), calculated using BLOSUM62-based TCRdist between CDR3 peptides within each V-J. Welch's t-statistics and random forest reduced approximately 520 V-J features to roughly 13, which were used in a naive Bayes classifier (R e1071). The public reads were reanalyzed by TCRdb: fastp trimming at Q25, MiXCR alignment, in-frame beta chains only. Records with the same CDR3 protein are collapsed into one entry carrying the most frequent genes and DNA. TCRdb assigned the V and J calls; the authors' analysis was not used. The sample data list hundreds of thousands of distinct CDR3 sequences, and roughly 14% of these were observed just once. The ten largest clones represent 13% of the sample.

Remarks on this clonotype: The antigen this receptor binds is unknown. Base qualities are not at hand, and no much larger clone is one base apart.

CDR1 is given as MNHEY and CDR2 as SVGAGI, both from the germline V gene. Trimming accounts for 4 bases at V and 2 bases at J, while the number of junction bases matched to no gene is 5. From cysteine to phenylalanine, the CDR3 is 16 amino acids long. CDR3 DNA only is kept here, 48 bases in frame from base 1. Ophthalmopathy patients had moderately to severely active disease, Clinical Activity Score of at least 3, NOSPECS grade of at least 4, and duration under 3 months. Patients with uncontrolled infections, other autoimmune diseases, pregnancy or lactation were excluded. Diagnoses were established on the basis of clinical symptoms, serum thyroxine and TRAb, thyroid ultrasound, and orbital computed tomography. PBMCs were separated from over 9 ml of fresh peripheral blood using Ficoll-Paque density gradient centrifugation. Total RNA was extracted with Trizol reagent, and quality was checked on an Agilent 2100 Bioanalyzer.

The source material was blood. This clonotype was sampled from a man between 18 and 35 years old with Graves' ophthalmopathy. Recombination connected TRBV6-5 to TRBJ2-3, and 11 junction bases match TRBD2. The DNA sequence is given as TGTGCCAGCAGTTCCCTAGCGGGGGGATACACAGATACGCAGTATTTT. Its protein is CASSSLAGGYTDTQYF.